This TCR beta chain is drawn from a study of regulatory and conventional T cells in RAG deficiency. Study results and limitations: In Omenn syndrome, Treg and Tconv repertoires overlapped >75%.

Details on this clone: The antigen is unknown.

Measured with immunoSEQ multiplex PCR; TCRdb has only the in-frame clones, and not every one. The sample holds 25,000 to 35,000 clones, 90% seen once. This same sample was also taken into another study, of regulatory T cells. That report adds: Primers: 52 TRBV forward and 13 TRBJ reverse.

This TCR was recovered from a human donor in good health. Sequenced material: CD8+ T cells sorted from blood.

The CDR3 loop is CASSFPGDEQYF. DNA for the CDR3: TGTGCCAGCAGTTTCCCCGGGGACGAGCAGTACTTC. The V call is TRBV27, the J call TRBJ2-7, with a weak D call TRBD2 (5 bases). CDR1 and CDR2 (germline): MNHEY, SMNVEV (reference sequence). Trimming stripped 3 bases from V and 5 bases from J, with 8 bases between. CDR3 length: 12 residues.